What follows are 14 T cell receptor beta chains derived from one specimen sequenced in a study of technical replicates of blood from a handful of donors. Profiling relied on immunoSEQ multiplex PCR, and the TCRdb table lists in-frame clones only, not all of them. Of tens of thousands of clones listed, more than 90% are singletons. Material: PBMCs. Source of these receptors: a human donor in good health. Some clones in this sample may be carry-over from other donors' samples.

This chain joins TRBV29-1 and TRBJ2-7; 9 bases are shared with TRBD1. The CDR3 extends over 15 amino acids. Germline assignment: CDR1 SQVTM and CDR2 ANQGSEA. Trimming cost V 3 bases and J 0 bases; bases outside gene matches: 6. The CDR3 bases are TGCAGCGTTGATCTGGGGACAGGGCTCTCCTACGAGCAGTACTTC. It is translated as CSVDLGTGLSYEQYF.

V and J are TRBV5-1 and TRBJ1-1; 10 bases fit TRBD1. J gave up 1 base and V 5 bases, and 5 bases lay outside the gene matches. The germline gives CDR1 SGHRS, CDR2 YFSETQ. CDR3 size: 15 residues. CDR3: CASSFGTGANTEAFF. DNA for the CDR3: TGCGCCAGCAGTTTCGGGACAGGGGCGAACACTGAAGCTTTCTTT.

The chain employs TRBV7-9 and TRBJ1-5; perhaps TRBD1 as D (6 bases). The CDR3 runs 15 residues. Germline V gene sequence: CDR1 SEHNR, CDR2 FQNEAQ (reference sequence). V lost 5 bases and J lost 6, with 17 bases in between. CDR3 sequence: CASSQGGGAGQPQHF. In nucleotides, the CDR3 is TGTGCCAGCAGCCAGGGAGGGGGGGCTGGTCAGCCCCAGCATTTT.

The rearrangement links TRBV30 to TRBJ1-1, with D hard to call. Germline V gene lookup returns CDR1 GTSNPN and CDR2 SVGIG (reference sequence). V gave up 5 bases and J gave up 5 bases, with 24 bases separating them. This CDR3 is built from 16 residues. The CDR3 DNA is TGTGCCTGGGTGAAAAGTGAGACTCGTCTCGGGACTGAAGCTTTCTTT. As protein: CAWVKSETRLGTEAFF.

The genes are TRBV6-5 and TRBJ1-2, with 7 positions matching TRBD1. The CDR3 has 13 amino acids. V lost 5 bases and J lost 3; bases outside the gene matches: 3. CDR1 is MNHEY and CDR2 is SVGAGI in the germline V gene. CDR3 nucleotides: TGTGCCAGCAGTAAAGGACAGGACTATGGCTACACCTTC. Translating it yields CASSKGQDYGYTF.

This chain connects TRBV7-2 to TRBJ1-2; TRBD1 matches 7 bases. Losses at the gene ends were 1 base for V and 0 bases for J; bases not matched to a gene: 5. The CDR3 extends over 16 amino acids. Germline V gene sequence: CDR1 SGHTA, CDR2 FQGNSA. CDR3 region: CASSLDKTGTNYGYTF. DNA for the CDR3: TGTGCCAGCAGCTTAGATAAGACAGGGACTAACTATGGCTACACCTTC. The entire variable domain, with the rest obtained from reference TRBV7-2 and TRBJ1-2, is as follows: GAGVSQSPSNKVTEKGKDVELRCDPISGHTALYWYRQSLGQGLEFLIYFQGNSAPDKSGLPSDRFSAERTGGSVSTLTIQRTQQEDSAVYLCASSLDKTGTNYGYTFGSGTRLTVV.

This clone showed up just once. The rearrangement uses TRBV7-3 and TRBJ1-1; the D gene is possibly TRBD1 (6 bases). The V gene lost 5 bases and the J gene lost 0 bases, with 16 bases spanning the gap. The germline CDR1 and CDR2 sequences are SGHTA and FQGTGA. The CDR3 sequence is 16 residues long. The CDR3: CASSLTGSQLNTEAFF. CDR3 coding DNA: TGTGCCAGCAGCCTTACAGGGTCCCAGCTGAACACTGAAGCTTTCTTT.

DNA of the CDR3: TGTGCCAGCAGCCAAGGTGAAGGACAGGGCTACGAGCAGTACTTC. Translation: CASSQGEGQGYEQYF. The chain joins TRBV4-2 to TRBJ2-7; 8 bases are shared with TRBD1. This CDR3 comprises 15 residues. J was trimmed by 3 bases and V by 1 base; bases with no gene match: 5. CDR1 and CDR2 (germline): LGHNA, YNFKEQ.

This clone was seen just once. The chain links TRBV4-3 to TRBJ2-7; 11 bases map to TRBD1. The CDR3 sequence is 21 residues long. The J segment lost 4 bases and the V segment lost 2 bases, leaving 22 bases of the junction unmatched. Germline lookup yields CDR1 LGHNA and CDR2 YSLEER. The CDR3 region is CASSQLPGQGVGRSSGYEQYF. In DNA, the CDR3 is TGCGCCAGCAGCCAATTACCGGGACAGGGGGTTGGTAGATCTAGCGGTTACGAGCAGTACTTC.

This clone is deemed large. This chain joins TRBV29-1 and TRBJ2-2, with D possibly TRBD2 on 5 matching bases. The CDR3 spans 12 residues. Between the trimmed V and J ends, which lost 6 bases and 6 bases, there was a span of 11 bases. The germline CDR1 and CDR2 sequences are SQVTM and ANQGSEA. CDR3 in amino acids: CSVFTGAGELFF. The DNA of the CDR3 is TGCAGCGTATTTACCGGGGCCGGGGAGCTGTTTTTT.

As to this clone: The junction does not match germline at one end; this may be a read error. V is TRBV7-9 and J is TRBJ2-7; TRBD1 might be the D (5 bases). Germline CDR1 and CDR2: SEHNR and FQNEAQ (reference sequence). CDR3 length: 13 residues. The CDR3 DNA sequence: TGTGCCAGCAGCCACGTATCCCCTACAGGACCCACTTTC. This translates into CASSHVSPTGPTF.

This chain uses TRBV14 with TRBJ2-7; 8 positions match TRBD1. Trimming removed 2 bases from V and 9 bases from J; junction bases left unmatched: 15. CDR1 and CDR2 from the germline V gene are SGHDN and FVKESK. This CDR3 is built from 16 residues. For the CDR3, the DNA is TGTGCCAGCAGCCAAAGATACGGGACAGGTCCGATCTGGCAGTACTTC. Its translation is CASSQRYGTGPIWQYF.

The CDR3 spells CASSQTTGGGRPTDTQYF. CDR3 DNA sequence: TGTGCCAGCAGCCAAACAACAGGGGGAGGACGCCCCACAGATACGCAGTATTTT. The genes are TRBV4-2 and TRBJ2-3; 8 nucleotides align to TRBD1. Germline V lookup: CDR1 LGHNA, CDR2 YNFKEQ. The CDR3 consists of 18 residues. The J segment lost 2 bases and the V segment lost 2 bases, leaving 12 bases of the junction unmatched.

This clone was counted a few times. The genes are TRBV29-1 and TRBJ2-7; 9 bases line up with TRBD1. Germline loops: CDR1 SQVTM, CDR2 ANQGSEA. The CDR3 runs 16 residues. The J segment lost 6 bases and the V segment lost 6 bases, leaving 18 bases of the junction unmatched. Written as DNA, the CDR3 is TGCAGCGTACACAACCCGGCGGGACAGGGACGGCTCGAGCAGTACTTC. It translates to CSVHNPAGQGRLEQYF.